Presented here are 24 T cell receptor beta chains from one specimen sequenced in a study of cytomegalovirus exposure and HLA in healthy donors. The PCR contained 60 Vbeta and 13 Jbeta primers. Sequenced by immunoSEQ multiplex PCR; TCRdb stores in-frame clones only, minus some. Found here are about 140,000 clones, around 80% of them singletons; the top ten hold roughly 3.2%. Sequenced sample: PBMCs. These receptors originate from a man younger than 30 in good health and CMV-seropositive.

The chain recombines TRBV6-6 with TRBJ2-7; D is possibly TRBD2 (5 bases). Germline V gene data show CDR1 as MNHNY and CDR2 as SVGAGI (reference sequence). V was shortened by 6 bases and J by 0 bases, with 18 bases between the two germline ends. The CDR3 has 16 amino acids. CDR3 protein: CASRSSGSAGSYEQYF. Written as DNA, the CDR3 is TGTGCCAGCAGGAGCTCCGGCAGCGCGGGCTCCTACGAGCAGTACTTC.

The V call is TRBV28, the J call TRBJ1-2, with D perhaps TRBD1 (6 bases). The germline gives CDR1 MDHEN, CDR2 SYDVKM. V lost 7 bases and J lost 8, with 14 bases in between. The CDR3 has 12 amino acids. For the CDR3, the DNA is TGTGCCAGCAAGGACAGTTCGTGCGGCTACACCTTC. It codes for CASKDSSCGYTF.

The rearrangement links TRBV10-1 to TRBJ1-5, with D uncertain. Trimming removed 2 bases from V and 1 base from J, with 3 bases in between. CDR3 length equals 13 residues. Per the germline V gene, CDR1 is WNHNN and CDR2 is SYGVQD (reference sequence). DNA of the CDR3: TGCGCCAGCAGTGAGAGCAGCAATCAGCCCCAGCATTTT. Amino acid sequence: CASSESSNQPQHF.

The chain recombines TRBV27 with TRBJ1-1, with 7 positions matching TRBD1. The CDR3 has 16 residues. V dropped 3 bases and J dropped 0; count of bases not matched to a gene: 7. The germline CDR1 and CDR2 sequences are MNHEY and SMNVEV (reference sequence). In DNA, the CDR3 is TGTGCCAGCAGTTTGGATGTGGGACAGATGAACACTGAAGCTTTCTTT. Amino acid sequence: CASSLDVGQMNTEAFF.

The J gene is TRBJ1-3, the V gene TRBV7-9, with D possibly TRBD1 on 6 matching bases. This CDR3 contains 17 residues. Germline V lookup: CDR1 SEHNR, CDR2 FQNEAQ (reference sequence). Trimming removed 5 bases from V and 0 bases from J, with 17 bases in between. CDR3 sequence: CASSPRGGPYSGNTIYF. As DNA, the CDR3 is TGTGCCAGCAGCCCAAGGGGGGGTCCTTACTCTGGAAACACCATATATTTT.

The V call is TRBV4-2, the J call TRBJ2-1; D possibly corresponds to TRBD1 (5 bases). The ends were cut back, 0 bases at V and 3 bases at J, with 9 bases in the middle. There are 15 residues in the CDR3. CDR1 is LGHNA and CDR2 is YNFKEQ in the germline V gene. The CDR3 loop is CASSQESDNYNEQFF. CDR3 DNA sequence: TGTGCCAGCAGCCAAGAATCGGACAACTACAATGAGCAGTTCTTC.

The chain employs TRBV11-3 and TRBJ2-2; 10 bases align to TRBD2. The J segment lost 1 base and the V segment lost 2 bases, leaving 7 bases of the junction unmatched. The CDR3 runs to 18 residues. Germline loops: CDR1 SGHNT, CDR2 YENEEA. The CDR3 sequence: CASSLPSGTSENTGELFF. DNA of the CDR3: TGTGCCAGCAGCTTACCATCCGGGACTAGCGAGAACACCGGGGAGCTGTTTTTT. The variable domain in full, completed from reference TRBV11-3 and TRBJ2-2, reads EAGVVQSPRYKIIEKKQPVAFWCNPISGHNTLYWYLQNLGQGPELLIRYENEEAVDDSQLPKDRFSAERLKGVDSTLKIQPAELGDSAVYLCASSLPSGTSENTGELFFGEGSRLTVL.

This chain connects TRBV19 to TRBJ2-1; perhaps TRBD2 as D (6 bases). CDR1 is LNHDA and CDR2 is SQIVND in the germline V gene (reference sequence). Trimming stripped 5 bases from V and 7 bases from J, with 15 bases between. The CDR3 runs to 14 residues. The CDR3 region has the DNA TGTGCCAGTAGTCGGGGCGGGATTTCAAATGAGCAGTTCTTC. Encoded protein: CASSRGGISNEQFF.

The sample holds a few counts of this clone. J is TRBJ1-5 and V is TRBV27, with D hard to call. Trimming left V 8 bases short and J 0 bases short, with 11 bases between. Per germline, CDR1 MNHEY and CDR2 SMNVEV (reference sequence). The CDR3 loop spans 14 amino acids. The CDR3 loop reads CASSSLLSNQPQHF. In DNA form, the CDR3 reads TGTGCCAGCTCGTCACTTCTTAGCAATCAGCCCCAGCATTTT.

This rearrangement joins TRBV7-5 to TRBJ1-5. TRBV7-5 constitutes a pseudogene. CDR3 length: 17 amino acids. The CDR3 protein is CARSGRLMAACGQPQHF. DNA for the CDR3: TGTGCCAGAAGCGGTCGATTGATGGCCGCCTGCGGTCAGCCCCAGCATTTT.

The V call is TRBV18, the J call TRBJ2-1; the match to TRBD2 covers 13 bases. The CDR3 has 15 amino acids. Germline-derived CDR1 and CDR2 are KGHSH and LQKENI. The J segment lost 9 bases and the V segment lost 6 bases, leaving 8 bases of the junction unmatched. The CDR3 loop is CASSPTSGRAGEQFF. Here the CDR3 DNA reads TGTGCCAGCTCCCCTACTAGCGGGAGGGCGGGTGAGCAGTTCTTC.

This chain joins TRBV5-1 and TRBJ2-6; 13 bases are shared with TRBD2. Losses at the gene ends were 0 bases for V and 2 bases for J; bases not matched to a gene: 5. The CDR3 covers 19 residues. Germline values: CDR1 SGHRS, CDR2 YFSETQ. The chain's CDR3 is CASSLGRTSGRAGANVLTF. The CDR3 coding sequence is TGCGCCAGCAGCTTGGGCAGGACTAGCGGGAGAGCTGGGGCCAACGTCCTGACTTTC.

The chain carries TRBV6-1 and TRBJ2-5; 10 bases line up with TRBD2. The DNA end is a closer match to TRBJ2-7, so the J assignment may be wrong. CDR1 is MNHNS and CDR2 is SASEGT in the germline V gene. The CDR3 is made up of 18 amino acids. The CDR3 coding sequence is TGTGCCAGCAGTGGCCTCGGAATAGCGGGAGGCCCGTCCTACGAGCAGTACTTC. Its protein product is CASSGLGIAGGPSYEQYF.

This chain joins TRBV25-1 and TRBJ1-1, with D possibly TRBD1 on 5 matching bases. The V end lost 3 bases, the J end lost 1 base, and 12 bases lay between the germline ends. The CDR3 length is 15 residues. In germline, CDR1 is MGHDK, CDR2 SYGVNS. The CDR3 is CASSDGPDTNTEAFF. CDR3 DNA: TGTGCCAGCAGTGATGGACCGGACACGAACACTGAAGCTTTCTTT.

V is TRBV5-1 and J is TRBJ1-4, with no clear D. Germline lookup yields CDR1 SGHRS and CDR2 YFSETQ. The CDR3 runs 16 residues. Trimming shortened V by 4 bases and J by 0 bases, and 13 bases separated the two germline ends. The CDR3 DNA follows: TGCGCCAGCAGCCCCGCGCGGGGAGCAACTAATGAAAAACTGTTTTTT. This sequence encodes CASSPARGATNEKLFF.

This chain uses TRBV7-2 with TRBJ2-7; 10 positions agree with TRBD2. Germline V gene sequence: CDR1 SGHTA, CDR2 FQGNSA. This CDR3 contains 14 residues. Germline trimming cut 5 bases from V and 7 bases from J; bases unmatched to any gene: 8. CDR3 nucleotides: TGTGCCAGCAGCACCAGCGGGAGGGCCCATGAGCAGTACTTC. Its translation is CASSTSGRAHEQYF.

Points on this clone: The junction shows a germline mismatch at one end, possibly a read error. The CDR3 DNA is TGCGCCAGCAGACTCCAGGGGAACGCCGGGGAGCTGTTTTTT. It yields the protein CASRLQGNAGELFF. The rearrangement links TRBV4-1 to TRBJ2-2, with a tentative D call TRBD1 (6 bases). The CDR3 covers 14 residues. Germline CDR1 and CDR2: MGHRA and YSYEKL.

The chain is built from TRBV5-6 and TRBJ2-7; TRBD1 aligns across 8 bases. CDR3 length: 15 residues. The trim removed 0 bases at V and 5 bases at J, leaving 7 bases unmatched. The germline V gene has CDR1 SGHDT and CDR2 YYEEEE. The CDR3 DNA sequence: TGTGCCAGCAGCTTGGGGCAGGGGGCTTTCGACGAGCAGTACTTC. Translation: CASSLGQGAFDEQYF.

The gene calls are TRBV5-6 and TRBJ2-7; D remains ambiguous. Trimming removed 0 bases at V and 2 bases at J, with 6 bases between. Germline V CDR1 and CDR2: SGHDT, YYEEEE. This CDR3 region has 13 residues. CDR3 DNA sequence: TGTGCCAGCAGCTTGGCAGTCACCTACGAGCAGTACTTC. Residues: CASSLAVTYEQYF.

The rearrangement uses TRBV9 and TRBJ2-1; the match to TRBD2 covers 8 bases. This CDR3 contains 16 residues. The germline V gene has CDR1 SGDLS and CDR2 YYNGEE. V lost 3 bases and J lost 7; bases outside the gene matches: 12. CDR3 coding DNA: TGTGCCAGCAGCGCAAGCGGGAGAGGGAATGAGAATGAGCAGTTCTTC. Its translation is CASSASGRGNENEQFF.

The rearrangement joins TRBV7-9 to TRBJ2-1; 9 bases match TRBD1. Germline V lookup: CDR1 SEHNR, CDR2 FQNEAQ (reference sequence). The CDR3 has 18 residues. V lost 5 bases and J lost 6; bases outside the gene matches: 17. CDR3 loop: CASSPNVPGQGLFNEQFF. The CDR3 bases are TGTGCCAGCAGCCCCAACGTACCGGGACAGGGCTTGTTCAATGAGCAGTTCTTC.

The chain links TRBV27 to TRBJ1-1; 7 bases line up with TRBD1. Germline values: CDR1 MNHEY, CDR2 SMNVEV (reference sequence). There are 17 residues in the CDR3. The junction had 11 bases not matched to a gene; V was cut back by 3 bases and J by 1 base. The CDR3 sequence: CASSFTPGQSGNTEAFF. CDR3 bases: TGTGCCAGCAGTTTCACCCCGGGACAGTCAGGGAACACTGAAGCTTTCTTT.

The chain recombines TRBV27 with TRBJ1-2; D not resolved. The CDR3 totals 16 residues. Trimming pared 3 bases from V and 8 bases from J, leaving 22 bases between. CDR1 is MNHEY, CDR2 SMNVEV, per germline (reference sequence). CDR3: CASSLLKGVEVGGYTF. CDR3 bases: TGTGCCAGCAGTTTGCTCAAGGGAGTGGAAGTGGGAGGCTACACCTTC.

The chain links TRBV19 to TRBJ2-3; a weak D match, TRBD2 (6 bases). The CDR3 consists of 15 residues. Trimming removed 6 bases at V and 4 bases at J, with 17 bases between. Germline V CDR1 and CDR2: LNHDA, SQIVND (reference sequence). The CDR3 loop is CASSPLGGSADTQYF. The CDR3 region has the DNA TGTGCCAGTAGCCCTTTAGGAGGGAGCGCAGATACGCAGTATTTT.